This T cell receptor (beta chain) emerged from a study of CD8 T cells in Susac syndrome. Study-wide context: The Susac syndrome patients were therapy-naive, on corticosteroids, or on intravenous immunoglobulin alone at blood draw.

Study findings and constraints: Within total CD8+ repertoires, around 15 Susac-specific public clones were found, and within CD8+ TEMRA repertoires, about 5.

V lost 7 bases, J lost 1 base, and 7 bases lay in between. Germline CDR1 and CDR2: GTSNPN and SVGIG (reference sequence). The CDR3 has 11 amino acids. Note on this clonotype: Its cognate antigen is unknown.

Sequencing targeted TCR beta in blood CD8+ and CD4+ T cells. When the RNA was reverse transcribed, random hexamers were used with an input of roughly 0.5 to 1 ug. Across 54 Vbeta and 13 Jbeta, immunoSEQ multiplex PCR amplified TCR beta CDR3. TCRdb redid the calling of the immunoSEQ multiplex PCR reads with MiXCR, one entry per CDR3 protein. Among about 120,000 distinct CDR3 sequences, over 90% were seen once, and the ten largest hold around 0.27%. The TCR originated in a human donor with Susac syndrome. The sequenced sample consisted of CD8+ T cells from PBMCs. The chain combines TRBV30 with TRBJ1-1; D may be TRBD1 (5 bases). The chain's CDR3 is CALTENTEAFF. DNA of the CDR3: TGTGCCTTGACAGAGAACACTGAAGCTTTCTTT.